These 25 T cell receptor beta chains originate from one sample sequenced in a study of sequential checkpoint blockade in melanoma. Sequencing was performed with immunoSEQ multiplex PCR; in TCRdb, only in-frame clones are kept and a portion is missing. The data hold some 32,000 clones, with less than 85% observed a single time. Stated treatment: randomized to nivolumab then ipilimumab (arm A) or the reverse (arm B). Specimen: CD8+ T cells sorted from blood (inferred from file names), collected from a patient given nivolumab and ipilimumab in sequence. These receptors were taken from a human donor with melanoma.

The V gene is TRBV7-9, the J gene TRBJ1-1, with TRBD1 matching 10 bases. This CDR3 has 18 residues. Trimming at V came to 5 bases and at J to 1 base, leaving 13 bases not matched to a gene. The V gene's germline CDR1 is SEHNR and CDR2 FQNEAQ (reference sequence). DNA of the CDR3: TGTGCCAGCAGCCGTCGGCGGGCTGGACAGGGGGAGAACACTGAAGCTTTCTTT. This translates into CASSRRRAGQGENTEAFF. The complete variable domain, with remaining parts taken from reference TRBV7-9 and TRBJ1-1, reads DTGVSQNPRHKITKRGQNVTFRCDPISEHNRLYWYRQTLGQGPEFLTYFQNEAQLEKSRLLSDRFSAERPKGSFSTLEIQRTEQGDSAMYLCASSRRRAGQGENTEAFFGQGTRLTVV.

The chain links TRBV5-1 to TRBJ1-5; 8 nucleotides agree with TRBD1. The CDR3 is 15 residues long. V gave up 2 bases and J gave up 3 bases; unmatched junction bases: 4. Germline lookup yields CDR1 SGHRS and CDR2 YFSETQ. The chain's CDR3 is CASSLGTGTNQPQHF. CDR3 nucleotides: TGCGCCAGCAGCTTAGGGACAGGCACCAATCAGCCCCAGCATTTT.

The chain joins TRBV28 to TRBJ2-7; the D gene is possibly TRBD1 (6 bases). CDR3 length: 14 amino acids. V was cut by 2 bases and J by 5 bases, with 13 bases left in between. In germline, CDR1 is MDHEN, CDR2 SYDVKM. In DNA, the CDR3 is TGTGCCAGCAGTTTACACAGGGATTGGAACGAGCAGTACTTC. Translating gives CASSLHRDWNEQYF.

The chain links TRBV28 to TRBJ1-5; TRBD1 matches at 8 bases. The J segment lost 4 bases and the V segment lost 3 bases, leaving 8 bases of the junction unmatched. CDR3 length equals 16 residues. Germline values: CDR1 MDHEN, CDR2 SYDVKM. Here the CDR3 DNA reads TGTGCCAGCAGTTTCGAACCCGGGACAGGAAATCAGCCCCAGCATTTT. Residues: CASSFEPGTGNQPQHF.

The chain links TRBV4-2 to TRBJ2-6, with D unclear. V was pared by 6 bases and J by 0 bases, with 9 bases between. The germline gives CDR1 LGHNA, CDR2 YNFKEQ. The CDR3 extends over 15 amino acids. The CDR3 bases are TGTGCCAGCAGTCCGGTCCGCTCTGGGGCCAACGTCCTGACTTTC. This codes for CASSPVRSGANVLTF.

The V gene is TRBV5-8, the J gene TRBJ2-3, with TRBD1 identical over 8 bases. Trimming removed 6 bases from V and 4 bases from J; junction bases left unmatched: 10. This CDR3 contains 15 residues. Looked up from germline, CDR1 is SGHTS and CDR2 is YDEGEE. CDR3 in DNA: TGTGCCAGCAAGCCCGACAGGGGAGGACCAGATACGCAGTATTTT. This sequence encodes CASKPDRGGPDTQYF.

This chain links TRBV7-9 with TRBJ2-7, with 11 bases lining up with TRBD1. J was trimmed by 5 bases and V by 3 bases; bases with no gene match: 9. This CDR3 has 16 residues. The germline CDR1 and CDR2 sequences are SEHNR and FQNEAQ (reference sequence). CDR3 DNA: TGTGCCAGCAGCTTCGCGCTTGGGGACAGGGGGAACGAGCAGTACTTC. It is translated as CASSFALGDRGNEQYF.

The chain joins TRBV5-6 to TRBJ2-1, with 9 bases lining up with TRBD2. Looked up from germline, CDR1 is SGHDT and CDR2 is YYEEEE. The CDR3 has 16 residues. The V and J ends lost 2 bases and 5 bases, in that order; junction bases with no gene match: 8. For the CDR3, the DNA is TGTGCCAGCAGCTTCGGGGCGGGGGGGCCCCACAATGAGCAGTTCTTC. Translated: CASSFGAGGPHNEQFF.

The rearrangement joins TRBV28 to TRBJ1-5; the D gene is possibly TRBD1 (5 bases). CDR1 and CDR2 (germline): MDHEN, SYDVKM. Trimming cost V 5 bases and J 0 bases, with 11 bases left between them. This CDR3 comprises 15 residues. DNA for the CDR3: TGTGCCAGCAGTAGTGGAGGGACTAGCAATCAGCCCCAGCATTTT. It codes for CASSSGGTSNQPQHF. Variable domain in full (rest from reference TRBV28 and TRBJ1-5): DVKVTQSSRYLVKRTGEKVFLECVQDMDHENMFWYRQDPGLGLRLIYFSYDVKMKEKGDIPEGYSVSREKKERFSLILESASTNQTSMYLCASSSGGTSNQPQHFGDGTRLSIL.

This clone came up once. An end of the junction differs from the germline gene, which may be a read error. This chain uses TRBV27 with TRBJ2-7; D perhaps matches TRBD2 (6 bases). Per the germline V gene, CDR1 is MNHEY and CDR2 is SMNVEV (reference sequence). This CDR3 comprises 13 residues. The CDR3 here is CASGLGLHLEQYF. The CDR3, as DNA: TGTGCCAGCGGTTTGGGACTCCATCTCGAGCAGTACTTC.

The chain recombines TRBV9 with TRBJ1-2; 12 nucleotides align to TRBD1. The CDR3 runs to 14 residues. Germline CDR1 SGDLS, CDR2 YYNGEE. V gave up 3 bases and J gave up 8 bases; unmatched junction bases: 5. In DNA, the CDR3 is TGTGCCAGCAGCGCGGGACAGGGGGCGTTCGGCTACACCTTC. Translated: CASSAGQGAFGYTF.

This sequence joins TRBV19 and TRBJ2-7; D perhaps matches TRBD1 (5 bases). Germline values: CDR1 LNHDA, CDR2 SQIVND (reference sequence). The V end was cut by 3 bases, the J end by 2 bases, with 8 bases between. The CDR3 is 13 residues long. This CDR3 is CASSIDRTYEQYF. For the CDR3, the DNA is TGTGCCAGTAGTATTGACAGAACCTACGAGCAGTACTTC.

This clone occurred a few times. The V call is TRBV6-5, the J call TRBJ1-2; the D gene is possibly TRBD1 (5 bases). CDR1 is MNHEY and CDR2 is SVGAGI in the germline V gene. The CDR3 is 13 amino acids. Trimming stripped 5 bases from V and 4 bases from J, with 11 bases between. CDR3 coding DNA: TGTGCCAGCAGTCCCGGCGGGGCCTATGGCTACACCTTC. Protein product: CASSPGGAYGYTF.

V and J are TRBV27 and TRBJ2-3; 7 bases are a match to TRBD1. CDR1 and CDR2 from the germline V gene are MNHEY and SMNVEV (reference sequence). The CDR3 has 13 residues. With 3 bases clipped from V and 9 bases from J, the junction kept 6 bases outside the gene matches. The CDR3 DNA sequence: TGTGCCAGCAGTTTCTCACAGGGGATGACGCAGTATTTT. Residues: CASSFSQGMTQYF.

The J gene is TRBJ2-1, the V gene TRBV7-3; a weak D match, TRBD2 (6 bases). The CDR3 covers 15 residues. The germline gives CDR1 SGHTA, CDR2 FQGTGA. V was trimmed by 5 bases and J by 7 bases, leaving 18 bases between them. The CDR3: CASSVGVAGGNEQFF. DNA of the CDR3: TGTGCCAGCAGCGTGGGGGTAGCTGGGGGGAATGAGCAGTTCTTC. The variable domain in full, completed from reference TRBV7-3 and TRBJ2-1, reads GAGVSQTPSNKVTEKGKYVELRCDPISGHTALYWYRQSLGQGPEFLIYFQGTGAADDSGLPNDRFFAVRPEGSVSTLKIQRTERGDSAVYLCASSVGVAGGNEQFFGPGTRLTVL.

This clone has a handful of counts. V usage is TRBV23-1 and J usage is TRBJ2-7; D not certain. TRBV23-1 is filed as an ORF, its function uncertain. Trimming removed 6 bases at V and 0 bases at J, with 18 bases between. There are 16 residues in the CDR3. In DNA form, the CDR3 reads TGCGCCAGCAGCCAAGAACGGCATAGGAGCTCCTACGAGCAGTACTTC. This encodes CASSQERHRSSYEQYF.

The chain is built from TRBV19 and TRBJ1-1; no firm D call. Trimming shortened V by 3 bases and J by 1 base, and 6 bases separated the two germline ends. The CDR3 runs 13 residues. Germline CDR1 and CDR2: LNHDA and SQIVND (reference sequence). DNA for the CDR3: TGTGCCAGTAGTATTGGGCCGAACACTGAAGCTTTCTTT. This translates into CASSIGPNTEAFF.

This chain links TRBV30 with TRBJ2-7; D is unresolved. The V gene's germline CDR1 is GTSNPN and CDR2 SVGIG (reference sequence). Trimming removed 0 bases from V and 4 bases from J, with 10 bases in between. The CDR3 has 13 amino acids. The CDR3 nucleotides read TGTGCCTGGAGTGTACAAGTCGGGTACGAGCAGTACTTC. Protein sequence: CAWSVQVGYEQYF.

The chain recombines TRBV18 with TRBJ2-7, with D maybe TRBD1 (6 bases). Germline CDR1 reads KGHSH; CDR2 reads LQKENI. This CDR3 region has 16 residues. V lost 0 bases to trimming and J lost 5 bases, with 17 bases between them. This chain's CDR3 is CASSPPGQGFVHEQYF. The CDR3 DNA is TGTGCCAGCTCACCACCGGGCCAGGGGTTTGTGCACGAGCAGTACTTC.

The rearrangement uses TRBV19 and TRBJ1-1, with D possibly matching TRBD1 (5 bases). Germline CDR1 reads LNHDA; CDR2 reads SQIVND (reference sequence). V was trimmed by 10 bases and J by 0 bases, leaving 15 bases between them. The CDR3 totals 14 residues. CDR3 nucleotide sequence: TGTGCCACAACGCAGACAGCCATGAACACTGAAGCTTTCTTT. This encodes CATTQTAMNTEAFF.

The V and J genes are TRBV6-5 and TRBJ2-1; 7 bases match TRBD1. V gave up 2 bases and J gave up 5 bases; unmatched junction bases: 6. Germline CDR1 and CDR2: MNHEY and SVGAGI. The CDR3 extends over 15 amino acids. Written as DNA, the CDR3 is TGTGCCAGCAGTTACGGCCAGGGGGTCAACAATGAGCAGTTCTTC. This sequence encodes CASSYGQGVNNEQFF.

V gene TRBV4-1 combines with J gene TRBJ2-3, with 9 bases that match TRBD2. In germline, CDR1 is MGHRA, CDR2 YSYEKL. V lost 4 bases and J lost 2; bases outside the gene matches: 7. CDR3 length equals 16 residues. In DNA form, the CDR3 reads TGCGCCAGCAGCCGGAGGGCGGGAGGGAACACAGATACGCAGTATTTT. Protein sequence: CASSRRAGGNTDTQYF.

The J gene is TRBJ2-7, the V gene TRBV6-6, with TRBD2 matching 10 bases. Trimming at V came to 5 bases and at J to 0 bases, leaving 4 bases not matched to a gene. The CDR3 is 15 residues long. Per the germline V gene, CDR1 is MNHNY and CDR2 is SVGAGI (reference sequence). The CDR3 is CASSALAGGSYEQYF. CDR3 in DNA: TGTGCCAGCAGTGCATTAGCGGGGGGCTCCTACGAGCAGTACTTC.

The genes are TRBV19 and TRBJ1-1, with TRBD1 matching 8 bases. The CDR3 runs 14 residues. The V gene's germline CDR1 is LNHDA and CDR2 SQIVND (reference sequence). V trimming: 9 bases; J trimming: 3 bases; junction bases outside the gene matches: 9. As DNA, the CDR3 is TGTGCCAGCGAGCAGGGGGCACTGTACACTGAAGCTTTCTTT. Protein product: CASEQGALYTEAFF.

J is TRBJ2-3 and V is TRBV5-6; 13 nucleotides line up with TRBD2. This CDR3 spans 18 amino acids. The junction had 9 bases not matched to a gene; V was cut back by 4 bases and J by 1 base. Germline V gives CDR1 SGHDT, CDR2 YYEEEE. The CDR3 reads CASSAGGTSGERTDTQYF. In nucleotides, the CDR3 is TGTGCCAGCAGCGCGGGGGGGACTAGCGGGGAGCGCACAGATACGCAGTATTTT. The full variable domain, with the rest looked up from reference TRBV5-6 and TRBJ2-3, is DAGVTQSPTHLIKTRGQQVTLRCSPKSGHDTVSWYQQALGQGPQFIFQYYEEEERQRGNFPDRFSGHQFPNYSSELNVNALLLGDSALYLCASSAGGTSGERTDTQYFGPGTRLTVL.